This T cell receptor (beta chain) was observed in a study of early T cells in non-severe SARS-CoV-2 infection (dated by TCRdb to the early 2020s). Describing the broader study: TCR sequencing used bulk RNA from unsorted whole blood, so alpha and beta chains could not be paired. What the study reported, not specific to this receptor: Matching against VDJdb was skewed toward anti-spike CD8 responses, likely underestimated virus-specific expansions, and missed private and CD4 specificities.

This was a case-control study nested in a cohort of healthcare workers in London, UK, who had nasopharyngeal swab PCR tests and blood samples taken every week. Healthcare workers were recruited during the week of the UK lockdown, between 23 and 31 March 2020, and followed weekly for up to roughly 15 weeks. Relative to germline, V is 0 bases shorter and J is 4 bases shorter, with 10 bases between their ends. The germline V gene sets CDR1 to SGDLS and CDR2 to YYNGEE. Including cysteine and phenylalanine, the CDR3 has 15 amino acids. Only the CDR3 part of the read is kept: 45 bases, read in frame from the first base. The library was prepared using 5' RACE. TCRdb lists the instrument as NextSeq 500. Unique molecular identifiers were attached to individual cDNA molecules in the TCR library protocol so that sequencing error and PCR bias could be corrected. Sequencing covered both TCR alpha and beta chains, and within each sample the abundances of alpha and beta sequences were tightly co-correlated. The study's own analysis went as follows. V gene, J gene and CDR3 annotation of TCR sequences was performed with Decombinator V4. TCRs were defined as expanded if a significant change between any two time points was detected under a Poisson model with p below 0.0001. TCR abundances were normalised to the total number of TCRs sequenced per sample and were expressed as counts per million. TRAV1-2 paired with TRAJ12, TRAJ20 or TRAJ33 defined MAIT TCRs, while TRAV10 paired with TRAJ18 defined iNKT TCRs. VDJdb, accessed 1 November 2021, was searched for CMV, EBV and SARS-CoV-2 annotated TCRs, with TCRs annotated for multiple antigens excluded. TCRdb handled the public reads itself, with Q25 trimming in fastp and clone calling in MiXCR, and kept productive beta chains. CDR3 protein duplicates are merged, each entry listing the most common genes and DNA. TCRdb's processing, not the authors' own work, is the source of the V and J calls. For this sample the table gives under 70,000 distinct CDR3 sequences, of which about 8% were detected only once. Clones ranked in the top ten supply over 9.5% of the sample.

Points on this clonotype: Its antigen remains unidentified. The sample holds no much larger clone one base away, and base qualities are not on file.

The material was whole blood, obtained at baseline. Recombination joined TRBV9 with TRBJ2-2; confidence is insufficient to name the D gene. This clonotype was sampled from an adult who was a healthcare worker with PCR-confirmed SARS-CoV-2 infection or an uninfected control (not recorded which). CDR3 reads: CASSVATTGTGELFF. The nucleotide sequence reads as follows: TGTGCCAGCAGCGTAGCTACCACCGGCACCGGGGAGCTGTTTTTT.